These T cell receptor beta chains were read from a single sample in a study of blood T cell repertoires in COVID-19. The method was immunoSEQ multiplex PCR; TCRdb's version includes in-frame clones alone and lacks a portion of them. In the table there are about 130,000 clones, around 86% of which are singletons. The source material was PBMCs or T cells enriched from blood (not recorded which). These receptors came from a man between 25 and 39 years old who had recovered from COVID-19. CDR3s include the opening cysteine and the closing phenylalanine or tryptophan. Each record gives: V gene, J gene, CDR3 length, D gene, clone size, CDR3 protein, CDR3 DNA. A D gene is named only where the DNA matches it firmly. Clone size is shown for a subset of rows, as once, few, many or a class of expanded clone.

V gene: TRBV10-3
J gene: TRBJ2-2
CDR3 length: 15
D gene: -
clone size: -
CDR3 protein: CATRGTPPNTGELFF
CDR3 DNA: TGTGCCACCCGGGGGACTCCGCCGAACACCGGGGAGCTGTTTTTT

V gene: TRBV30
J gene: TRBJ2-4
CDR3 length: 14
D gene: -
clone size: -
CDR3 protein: CAWSAPPLAGIQYF
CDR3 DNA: TGTGCCTGGAGCGCTCCCCCGCTAGCCGGCATTCAGTACTTC

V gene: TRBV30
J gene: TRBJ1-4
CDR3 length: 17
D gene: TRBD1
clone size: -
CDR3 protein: CAWSAGQWVGTNEKLFF
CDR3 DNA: TGTGCCTGGAGTGCGGGACAGTGGGTCGGCACTAATGAAAAACTGTTTTTT

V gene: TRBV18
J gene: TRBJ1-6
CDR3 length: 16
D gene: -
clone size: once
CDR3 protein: CASSPNSSSYNSPLHF
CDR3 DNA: TGTGCCAGCTCACCTAATTCGAGCTCCTATAATTCACCCCTCCACTTT

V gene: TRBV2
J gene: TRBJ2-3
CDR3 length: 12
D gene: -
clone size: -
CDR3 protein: CASLVSTDTQYF
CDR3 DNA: TGTGCCAGTTTAGTGAGCACAGATACGCAGTATTTT

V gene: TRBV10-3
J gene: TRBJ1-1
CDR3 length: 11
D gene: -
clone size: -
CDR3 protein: CAARANTEAFF
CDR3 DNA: TGTGCGGCGAGGGCTAACACTGAAGCTTTCTTT

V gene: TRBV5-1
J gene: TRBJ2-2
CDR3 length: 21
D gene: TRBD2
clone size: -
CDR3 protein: CASRRNSGLAGGDRDTGELFF
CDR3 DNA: TGCGCCAGCAGGCGAAACTCGGGACTAGCGGGAGGAGACAGGGACACCGGGGAGCTGTTTTTT

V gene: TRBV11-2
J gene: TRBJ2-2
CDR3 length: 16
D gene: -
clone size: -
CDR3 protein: CASSPRAGAGTGELFF
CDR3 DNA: TGTGCCAGCAGCCCACGGGCAGGGGCGGGCACCGGGGAGCTGTTTTTT

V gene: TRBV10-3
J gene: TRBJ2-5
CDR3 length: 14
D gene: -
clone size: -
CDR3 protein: CAISTGGAQETQYF
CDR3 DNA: TGTGCCATCAGTACAGGTGGGGCGCAAGAGACCCAGTACTTC

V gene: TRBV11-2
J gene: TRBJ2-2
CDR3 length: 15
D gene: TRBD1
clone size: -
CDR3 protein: CASSFEPGQGVELFF
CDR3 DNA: TGTGCCAGCAGCTTCGAACCTGGACAGGGTGTTGAGCTGTTTTTT

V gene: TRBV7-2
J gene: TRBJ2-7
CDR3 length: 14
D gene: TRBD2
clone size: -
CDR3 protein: CASRAGGSSYEQYF
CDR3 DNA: TGTGCCAGCAGGGCCGGGGGGAGCTCCTACGAGCAGTACTTC

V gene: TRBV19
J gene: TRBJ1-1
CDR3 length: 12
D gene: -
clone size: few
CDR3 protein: CASSIGLAEAFF
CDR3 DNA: TGTGCCAGTTCGATAGGTCTAGCTGAAGCTTTCTTT

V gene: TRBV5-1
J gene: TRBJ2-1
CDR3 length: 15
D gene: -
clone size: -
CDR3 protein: CASSGSPGSYNEQFF
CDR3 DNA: TGCGCCAGCAGTGGAAGCCCGGGGTCCTACAATGAGCAGTTCTTC

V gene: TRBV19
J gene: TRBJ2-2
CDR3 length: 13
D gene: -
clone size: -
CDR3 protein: CASSGQFYGELFF
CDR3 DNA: TGTGCCAGTAGTGGACAGTTTTACGGGGAGCTGTTTTTT

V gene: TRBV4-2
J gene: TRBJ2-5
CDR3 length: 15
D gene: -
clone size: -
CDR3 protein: CASSQDNLVGETQYF
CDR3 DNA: TGTGCCAGCAGCCAAGACAACCTGGTCGGGGAGACCCAGTACTTC

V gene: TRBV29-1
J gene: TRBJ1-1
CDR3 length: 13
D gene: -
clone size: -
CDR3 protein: CSTGQGLNTEAFF
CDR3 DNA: TGCAGTACCGGGCAGGGGTTGAACACTGAAGCTTTCTTT

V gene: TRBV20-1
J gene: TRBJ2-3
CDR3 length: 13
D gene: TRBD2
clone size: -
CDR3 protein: CSASDGGRGTQYF
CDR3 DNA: TGCAGTGCTAGTGACGGCGGGAGGGGTACGCAGTATTTT

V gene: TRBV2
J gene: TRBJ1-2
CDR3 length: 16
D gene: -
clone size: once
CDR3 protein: CASSPRLGLDIDGYTF
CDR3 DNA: TGTGCCAGCAGTCCCCGACTAGGTTTAGATATTGATGGCTACACCTTC

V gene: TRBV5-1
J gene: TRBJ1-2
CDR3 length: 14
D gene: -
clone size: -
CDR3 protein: CASSPGQGWDGYTF
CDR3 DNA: TGCGCCAGCAGCCCCGGGCAGGGATGGGATGGCTACACCTTC

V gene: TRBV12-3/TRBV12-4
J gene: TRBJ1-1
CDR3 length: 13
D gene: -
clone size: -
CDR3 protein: CATNRGARTEAFF
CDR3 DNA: TGTGCCACTAACCGGGGGGCCCGCACTGAAGCTTTCTTT

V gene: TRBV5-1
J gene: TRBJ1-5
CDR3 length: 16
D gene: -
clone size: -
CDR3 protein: CASSLEGDYSNQPQHF
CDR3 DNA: TGCGCCAGCAGCTTGGAAGGGGACTATAGCAATCAGCCCCAGCATTTT

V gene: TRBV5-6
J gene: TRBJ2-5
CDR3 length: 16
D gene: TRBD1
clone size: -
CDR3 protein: CASSPGDRGREETQYF
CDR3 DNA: TGTGCCAGCAGCCCCGGGGACAGGGGGCGCGAGGAGACCCAGTACTTC